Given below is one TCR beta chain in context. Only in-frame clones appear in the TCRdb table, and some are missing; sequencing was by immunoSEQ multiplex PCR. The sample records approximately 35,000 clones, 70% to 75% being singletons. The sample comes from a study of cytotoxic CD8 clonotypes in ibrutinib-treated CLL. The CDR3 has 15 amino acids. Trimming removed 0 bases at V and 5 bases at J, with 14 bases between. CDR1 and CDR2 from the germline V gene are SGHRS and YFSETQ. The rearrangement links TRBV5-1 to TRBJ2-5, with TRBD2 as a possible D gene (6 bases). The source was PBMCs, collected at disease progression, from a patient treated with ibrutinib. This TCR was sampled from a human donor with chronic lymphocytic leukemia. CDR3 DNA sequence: TGCGCCAGCAGCTTGGCCGGGGCTAGCGATGAGACCCAGTACTTC. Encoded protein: CASSLAGASDETQYF.